What follows are 21 T cell receptor beta chains derived from one specimen sequenced in a study of T cell repertoires in cytomegalovirus infection. TCRdb reprocessed the reads via MiXCR and lists one record per CDR3 protein. The sample contains about 890,000 distinct CDR3 sequences, approximately 31% of which appear only once. These receptors' targets are unknown. The sequencing used cultured CD8+ T cells from PBMCs, collected from culture after CMV antigen stimulation. These TCRs come from a human donor in good health (CMV status not recorded). Some clones in this sample may be carry-over from other donors' samples.

V and J are TRBV13 and TRBJ1-2, with 9 bases matching TRBD1. Trimming cost V 5 bases and J 14 bases; bases outside gene matches: 12. The CDR3 runs 13 residues. CDR1 is PRHDT and CDR2 is FYEKMQ in the germline V gene (reference sequence). The CDR3 loop is CASSEGQGPSFTF. For the CDR3, the DNA is TGTGCCAGCAGCGAAGGACAGGGGCCGAGCTTTACCTTC.

This clonotype was seen at least ten times. The rearrangement uses TRBV7-8 and TRBJ2-7; D perhaps matches TRBD1 (6 bases). Per the germline V gene, CDR1 is SGHVS and CDR2 is FQNEAQ. With 5 bases removed from V and 3 bases from J, the gap between germline ends came to 14 bases. The CDR3 loop spans 14 amino acids. The CDR3 DNA reads TGTGCCAGCAGCGAAGGACAGTTCCGCTACGAGCAGTACGTC. This codes for CASSEGQFRYEQYV.

This clonotype was observed a handful of times. The rearrangement links TRBV19 to TRBJ2-1, with TRBD2 matching 10 bases. CDR1 is LNHDA and CDR2 is SQIVND in the germline V gene (reference sequence). J was trimmed by 7 bases and V by 5 bases; bases with no gene match: 11. The CDR3 loop spans 16 amino acids. CDR3 protein: CASSFRLAGLMNEQFF. The CDR3 DNA reads TGTGCCAGTAGTTTCCGACTAGCGGGTTTAATGAATGAGCAGTTCTTC.

This clonotype appeared a few times. This chain connects TRBV6-1 to TRBJ1-6, with D possibly TRBD1 on 5 matching bases. Per the germline V gene, CDR1 is MNHNS and CDR2 is SASEGT. CDR3 length: 14 residues. Trimming took off 1 base at V and 6 bases at J, with 7 bases between the two ends. CDR3 nucleotide sequence: TGTGCCAGCAGTGAAGGACAGATTAATTCACCCCTCCACTTT. Translation gives CASSEGQINSPLHF.

The V gene is TRBV7-6, the J gene TRBJ2-3; TRBD2 is a possible D gene (6 bases). Germline CDR1 is SGHVS and CDR2 is FNYEAQ. V lost 4 bases, J lost 3 bases, and 14 bases lay in between. The CDR3 is 15 amino acids. CDR3 DNA sequence: TGTGCCAGCAGCTACATCGGGAGCGGGACAGATACGCAGTATTTT. This gives the protein CASSYIGSGTDTQYF.

V usage is TRBV20-1 and J usage is TRBJ2-7; TRBD2 matches 7 bases. Germline CDR1 and CDR2: DFQATT and SNEGSKA (reference sequence). CDR3 length equals 12 residues. Trimming at V came to 6 bases and at J to 1 base, leaving 3 bases not matched to a gene. The CDR3 is CSAREGSYEQYF. CDR3 nucleotides: TGCAGTGCCAGGGAGGGATCCTACGAGCAGTACTTC.

This rearrangement joins TRBV20-1 to TRBJ2-3; TRBD1 matches 8 bases. The J segment lost 4 bases and the V segment lost 0 bases, leaving 6 bases of the junction unmatched. The CDR3 loop spans 15 amino acids. Germline loops: CDR1 DFQATT, CDR2 SNEGSKA (reference sequence). The CDR3 coding sequence is TGCAGTGCTAGAGAGACCAGGGGGCCGCCAGATACGCAGTATTTT. Protein product: CSARETRGPPDTQYF.

The chain carries TRBV27 and TRBJ2-5; a weak D match, TRBD1 (5 bases). V lost 2 bases and J 3 bases, leaving 13 bases between the germline ends. Germline V gene sequence: CDR1 MNHEY, CDR2 SMNVEV (reference sequence). The CDR3 is 15 residues long. The DNA of the CDR3 is TGTGCCAGCAGTTTAGGGGCATTCCTAAAAGAGACCCAGTACTTC. This sequence encodes CASSLGAFLKETQYF.

This clonotype came up a few times. This chain joins TRBV7-8 and TRBJ2-3; 8 bases map to TRBD2. With 4 bases clipped from V and 4 bases from J, the junction kept 7 bases outside the gene matches. Germline V gene data show CDR1 as SGHVS and CDR2 as FQNEAQ. This CDR3 contains 15 residues. The CDR3 is CASSSGGLGPDTQYF. The CDR3 region has the DNA TGTGCCAGCAGCTCGGGGGGGCTGGGCCCAGATACGCAGTATTTT.

Ten or more counts support this clonotype. The chain joins TRBV12-3 or TRBV12-4 to TRBJ2-2; D unresolved. V lost 6 bases, J lost 2 bases, and 25 bases lay in between. The CDR3 length is 19 residues. The DNA for the CDR3 is TGTGCCAGCAGGACCTATTACCATCCATCGACCCCAAACACCGGGGAGCTGTTTTTT. This translates into CASRTYYHPSTPNTGELFF.

As to this clonotype: This may stem from a read error, because a much larger clone lies one nucleotide away. The chain combines TRBV7-6 with TRBJ1-6; D perhaps matches TRBD1 (6 bases). CDR3 length: 15 residues. Germline lookup yields CDR1 SGHVS and CDR2 FNYEAQ. The DNA of the CDR3 is TGTGCCAACAGCTTAATGGCAGGGGTGAATTCACCCCTCCACTTT. This sequence encodes CANSLMAGVNSPLHF.

This clonotype came up once. V is TRBV6-8 and J is TRBJ2-5; D tentatively fits TRBD1 or TRBD2 (5 bases each). CDR1 MNHGY and CDR2 SAAAGT come from the germline V gene. There are 15 residues in the CDR3. Trimming stripped 4 bases from V and 2 bases from J, with 14 bases between. The CDR3 coding sequence is TGTGCCAGCAGTTCAGCGGACACCAATCAAGAGACCCAGTACTTC. This gives the protein CASSSADTNQETQYF.

This clonotype turned up a few times. The rearrangement links TRBV6-6 to TRBJ2-7, with D tentatively TRBD2 (7 bases). The CDR3 consists of 13 residues. V was pared by 6 bases and J by 3 bases, with 12 bases between. The germline V gene encodes CDR1 MNHNY and CDR2 SVGAGI (reference sequence). In DNA, the CDR3 is TGTGCCAGCAGCGCAGGGGAGGGCTACGAGCAGTACTTC. Protein: CASSAGEGYEQYF.

This clonotype came up a few times. The V gene is TRBV5-5, the J gene TRBJ1-5; D gene uncertain. From germline, CDR1 is SGHKS and CDR2 YYEKEE (reference sequence). The V end was cut by 0 bases, the J end by 3 bases, with 7 bases between. The CDR3 length is 14 residues. In DNA form, the CDR3 reads TGTGCCAGCAGCTTGGTTCTGTTCAATCAGCCCCAGCATTTT. Encoded protein: CASSLVLFNQPQHF.

The V call is TRBV20-1, the J call TRBJ1-5, with 7 bases matching TRBD1. The CDR3 is 17 residues long. Germline V gene lookup returns CDR1 DFQATT and CDR2 SNEGSKA (reference sequence). V gave up 3 bases and J gave up 0 bases; unmatched junction bases: 11. The CDR3 nucleotides read TGCAGTGCTAGGGGGCACAGGGGCGTTTATAGCAATCAGCCCCAGCATTTT. This sequence encodes CSARGHRGVYSNQPQHF.

This clonotype was seen only a few times. V and J are TRBV6-2 or TRBV6-3 and TRBJ2-1; a possible D gene is TRBD2 (6 bases). In germline, CDR1 is MNHEY, CDR2 SVGEGT. CDR3 length: 19 residues. Trimming shortened V by 0 bases and J by 2 bases, and 20 bases separated the two germline ends. The CDR3 loop is CASSYSSALRDWAYNEQFF. CDR3 DNA sequence: TGTGCCAGCAGTTACTCGTCGGCACTCCGGGACTGGGCCTACAATGAGCAGTTCTTC.

This clonotype was counted a few times. This chain connects TRBV6-1 to TRBJ2-1, with D maybe TRBD2 (5 bases). Trimming took 7 bases from V and 0 from J, leaving 16 bases between them. There are 16 residues in the CDR3. Per germline, CDR1 MNHNS and CDR2 SASEGT. The CDR3 sequence: CASTDGVGSSYNEQFF. Here the CDR3 DNA reads TGTGCCAGCACCGACGGGGTTGGGAGCTCCTACAATGAGCAGTTCTTC.

The chain has TRBV6-8 and TRBJ1-5, with no clear D. The V gene's germline CDR1 is MNHGY and CDR2 SAAAGT. The CDR3 sequence is 13 residues long. Trimming removed 6 bases at V and 3 bases at J, with 9 bases between. The CDR3 DNA follows: TGTGCCAGCAGAAATTCCCCCAATCAGCCCCAGCATTTT. Protein: CASRNSPNQPQHF.

This clonotype has ten or more counts. The CDR3 DNA sequence: TGTGCCAGCAGCTCCATAGTAGCCAACGTCTACGAGCAGTACTTC. This codes for CASSSIVANVYEQYF. This sequence joins TRBV7-8 and TRBJ2-7; no clear D gene. The V and J ends lost 4 bases and 3 bases respectively, with 16 bases between them. CDR1 SGHVS and CDR2 FQNEAQ come from the germline V gene. The CDR3 is 15 amino acids. The whole variable domain, filled in from reference TRBV7-8 and TRBJ2-7, reads GAGVSQSPRYKVAKRGQDVALRCDPISGHVSLFWYQQALGQGPEFLTYFQNEAQLDKSGLPSDRFFAERPEGSVSTLKIQRTQQEDSAVYLCASSSIVANVYEQYFGPGTRLTVT.

The CDR3 region has the DNA TGTGCCAGCAGCTTACCCGGGGGACAGTTAGGCTACACCTTC. Protein sequence: CASSLPGGQLGYTF. The chain combines TRBV7-6 with TRBJ1-2; 7 bases align to TRBD1. CDR1 and CDR2 (germline): SGHVS, FNYEAQ. After removal of 2 bases from V and 8 bases from J, the junction contained 8 bases not matched to a gene. CDR3 length: 14 residues.

This clonotype was detected ten times or more. The genes are TRBV4-3 and TRBJ1-1, with D possibly being TRBD1 (6 bases). The CDR3 runs to 14 residues. Germline lookup yields CDR1 LGHNA and CDR2 YSLEER. V was clipped by 0 bases and J by 8 bases, with 13 bases between them. The CDR3 sequence is CASSQEEGGREAFF. The CDR3 region has the DNA TGCGCCAGCAGCCAAGAAGAAGGGGGGAGAGAAGCTTTCTTT.